Sequencing of this T cell receptor (beta chain) was carried out in a study of vaccination effects on CD4 cells after COVID-19. For the study at large: Samples collected post-vaccine were obtained a median of 72 days after the second dose.

Trimming removed 0 bases from V and 9 bases from J; junction bases left unmatched: 3. CDR1 SQVTM and CDR2 ANQGSEA come from the germline V gene. The CDR3 is 15 residues long. Antigen-specific CD4+ T cells were expanded (with viral peptide pools) by the ViraFEST assay ahead of sequencing. Isolating CD4+ T cells followed 9 to 11 days of culture. Participants got two doses of BNT162b2 or mRNA-1273 vaccine. In culture with approximately 10 IU/ml IL-2 and around 10 ug/ml peptides, PBMC were grown at around 1.8 million per well. Half the medium was replaced with IL-2 medium on days 3 and 7. With respect to this clone: The target antigen is unknown.

Assay: immunoSEQ multiplex PCR; the TCRdb copy retains only in-frame clones and omits some. The table records 23,000 or so clones, 75% to 85% of them present only once. Whole-study findings and limits: Late in the post-vaccination period, infection-induced and vaccine-induced clones underwent marked clonal contraction.

This material consisted of CD4+ T cells from PBMCs cultured with SARS-CoV-2 spike peptides, taken after COVID-19 vaccination. This clonotype was sampled from a human donor who received a COVID-19 vaccine. Some clones in this sample may be carry-over from other donors' samples. This sequence joins TRBV29-1 and TRBJ2-1, with 15 bases fitting TRBD2. CDR3 region: CSVEEGLAGGGEQFF. CDR3 in DNA: TGCAGCGTTGAAGAGGGACTAGCGGGGGGCGGTGAGCAGTTCTTC.